The 18 T cell receptor beta chains given below trace back to one sample, sequenced in a study of technical replicates of blood from four donors. Libraries were prepared by immunoSEQ multiplex PCR; TCRdb keeps only in-frame clonotypes and omits some of them. Counted here are around 100,000 clones, approximately 95% occurring once; the ten biggest clones make up less than 0.4%. The sequenced sample was T cells isolated from PBMCs. The receptors here all came from a human donor in good health.

The J gene is TRBJ2-7, the V gene TRBV7-8, with 12 nucleotides matching TRBD2. Germline CDR1 reads SGHVS; CDR2 reads FQNEAQ. J gave up 2 bases and V 5 bases, and 1 base lay outside the gene matches. The CDR3 is made up of 14 amino acids. The CDR3 sequence: CASSTSGRTYEQYF. CDR3 nucleotides: TGTGCCAGCAGCACTAGCGGGAGGACCTACGAGCAGTACTTC. The full variable domain, in which reference TRBV7-8 and TRBJ2-7 provide the parts outside the CDR3, is GAGVSQSPRYKVAKRGQDVALRCDPISGHVSLFWYQQALGQGPEFLTYFQNEAQLDKSGLPSDRFFAERPEGSVSTLKIQRTQQEDSAVYLCASSTSGRTYEQYFGPGTRLTVT.

The count of this clone is one. The V gene is TRBV18, the J gene TRBJ2-1; D uncertain. The CDR3 loop spans 11 amino acids. V was trimmed by 1 base and J by 8 bases, leaving 3 bases between them. Germline CDR1 is KGHSH and CDR2 is LQKENI. The CDR3 nucleotides read TGTGCCAGCTCACCACGAGATGAGCAGTTCTTC. Protein product: CASSPRDEQFF. Full variable domain (outside the CDR3, taken from reference TRBV18 and TRBJ2-1): NAGVMQNPRHLVRRRGQEARLRCSPMKGHSHVYWYRQLPEEGLKFMVYLQKENIIDESGMPKERFSAEFPKEGPSILRIQQVVRGDSAAYFCASSPRDEQFFGPGTRLTVL.

The CDR3 nucleotides read TGCGCCAGTTCCAGAGGAAACACCATATATTTT. Translating it yields CASSRGNTIYF. The gene calls are TRBV10-1 and TRBJ1-3, with D unresolved. Trimming left V 9 bases short and J 4 bases short, with 7 bases between. Germline V gives CDR1 WNHNN, CDR2 SYGVQD (reference sequence). This CDR3 contains 11 residues.

This clone was observed a single time. V and J are TRBV7-3 and TRBJ2-1, with D possibly matching TRBD1 (6 bases). Germline-derived CDR1 and CDR2 are SGHTA and FQGTGA. This CDR3 contains 21 residues. V was cut by 1 base and J by 0 bases, with 25 bases left in between. The CDR3 DNA reads TGTGCCAGCAGCTTAAATGGACCAGGGGAATCAGCGGAAATCTCCTACAATGAGCAGTTCTTC. It translates to CASSLNGPGESAEISYNEQFF. Full variable domain (outside the CDR3, taken from reference TRBV7-3 and TRBJ2-1): GAGVSQTPSNKVTEKGKYVELRCDPISGHTALYWYRQSLGQGPEFLIYFQGTGAADDSGLPNDRFFAVRPEGSVSTLKIQRTERGDSAVYLCASSLNGPGESAEISYNEQFFGPGTRLTVL.

The chain couples TRBV2 to TRBJ2-1; 7 bases match TRBD1. The CDR3 has 14 amino acids. Per the germline V gene, CDR1 is SNHLY and CDR2 is FYNNEI. V was pared by 7 bases and J by 5 bases, with 8 bases of the junction left unmatched. CDR3 coding DNA: TGTGCCAGCAAGGGCTTAACAGGGGACAATGAGCAGTTCTTC. Translating gives CASKGLTGDNEQFF.

This chain uses TRBV27 with TRBJ1-1, with a possible D match to TRBD1 (5 bases). V was trimmed by 3 bases and J by 4 bases, leaving 9 bases between them. From germline, CDR1 is MNHEY and CDR2 SMNVEV (reference sequence). The CDR3 runs to 13 residues. CDR3 in amino acids: CASSLKGFTEAFF. Written as DNA, the CDR3 is TGTGCCAGCAGTTTGAAGGGGTTCACTGAAGCTTTCTTT.

This chain connects TRBV28 to TRBJ2-5; 10 bases map to TRBD1. The CDR3 has 15 amino acids. The germline V gene has CDR1 MDHEN and CDR2 SYDVKM. Germline trimming cut 6 bases from V and 5 bases from J; bases unmatched to any gene: 9. The CDR3 region has the DNA TGTGCCAGCAGCCAGACAGGGGGCGGGATGGAGACCCAGTACTTC. Its translation: CASSQTGGGMETQYF.

The chain couples TRBV28 to TRBJ2-4, with D hard to call. Germline V gene lookup returns CDR1 MDHEN and CDR2 SYDVKM. Trimming cost V 5 bases and J 0 bases, with 11 bases left between them. The CDR3 loop spans 15 amino acids. As DNA, the CDR3 is TGTGCCAGCAGTCAGACTCTAGTAGCCAAAAACATTCAGTACTTC. Translating it yields CASSQTLVAKNIQYF.

The rearrangement links TRBV14 to TRBJ2-3; TRBD1 aligns across 10 bases. CDR3 length: 16 amino acids. After removal of 6 bases from V and 4 bases from J, the junction contained 10 bases not matched to a gene. Germline CDR1 SGHDN, CDR2 FVKESK. CDR3 amino acids: CASSKTWGQGSDTQYF. CDR3 nucleotides: TGTGCCAGCAGTAAAACCTGGGGACAGGGGTCAGATACGCAGTATTTT.

The J gene is TRBJ2-2, the V gene TRBV5-6; no firm D call. Germline V gives CDR1 SGHDT, CDR2 YYEEEE. The CDR3 extends over 17 amino acids. V lost 4 bases and J lost 6, with 22 bases in between. CDR3: CASSTEYPDILPGELFF. The CDR3 nucleotides read TGTGCCAGCAGCACCGAATACCCAGACATTCTCCCCGGGGAGCTGTTTTTT.

V and J are TRBV5-4 and TRBJ1-1; TRBD1 agrees at 7 bases. Trimming took 1 base from V and 4 from J; bases not matched to a gene: 7. This CDR3 spans 15 amino acids. Germline V gives CDR1 SGHNT, CDR2 YYREEE (reference sequence). CDR3 DNA sequence: TGTGCCAGCAGCTTGTGGACAGGCGTAGTCACTGAAGCTTTCTTT. It is translated as CASSLWTGVVTEAFF.

The J gene is TRBJ2-6, the V gene TRBV19; a possible D gene is TRBD1 (6 bases). The CDR3 runs to 17 residues. Germline CDR1 reads LNHDA; CDR2 reads SQIVND (reference sequence). Between the trimmed V and J ends, which lost 4 bases and 2 bases, there was a span of 15 bases. The DNA for the CDR3 is TGTGCCAGTAGTACCCATCCAACAGGGACTGGGGCCAACGTCCTGACTTTC. It encodes CASSTHPTGTGANVLTF.

V usage is TRBV5-1 and J usage is TRBJ2-3; 7 nucleotides line up with TRBD2. V lost 4 bases and J lost 2; bases outside the gene matches: 10. The CDR3 has 16 residues. Germline-derived CDR1 and CDR2 are SGHRS and YFSETQ. CDR3 coding DNA: TGCGCCAGCAGCATAGGGACTACCCAGCTCACAGATACGCAGTATTTT. Amino acids: CASSIGTTQLTDTQYF.

The chain uses TRBV4-2 and TRBJ2-1, with 7 bases lining up with TRBD2. V shed 4 bases, J shed 0 bases, and the junction held 15 bases outside the gene matches. Germline V gene data show CDR1 as LGHNA and CDR2 as YNFKEQ. This CDR3 contains 19 residues. The CDR3 DNA follows: TGTGCCAGCAGCCGAAGACTAGCCGATCCATGGAACTCCTACAATGAGCAGTTCTTC. This translates into CASSRRLADPWNSYNEQFF.

The gene calls are TRBV27 and TRBJ1-5; D is unclear. This CDR3 is built from 15 residues. V lost 3 bases, J lost 0 bases, and 9 bases lay in between. Germline V CDR1 and CDR2: MNHEY, SMNVEV (reference sequence). As DNA, the CDR3 is TGTGCCAGCAGTTTTTCGGGGAGTAGCAATCAGCCCCAGCATTTT. Amino acid sequence: CASSFSGSSNQPQHF.

The CDR3 region is CASSPGGTAANTGELFF. The CDR3 DNA sequence: TGTGCCAGCAGCCCAGGAGGGACAGCCGCGAACACCGGGGAGCTGTTTTTT. The chain combines TRBV5-4 with TRBJ2-2; possible D gene TRBD1, 7 bases. The V end lost 4 bases, the J end lost 0 bases, and 16 bases lay between the germline ends. CDR3 size: 17 residues. Germline V gene lookup returns CDR1 SGHNT and CDR2 YYREEE (reference sequence). The full variable domain, its missing parts supplied by reference TRBV5-4 and TRBJ2-2, is ETGVTQSPTHLIKTRGQQVTLRCSSQSGHNTVSWYQQALGQGPQFIFQYYREEENGRGNFPPRFSGLQFPNYSSELNVNALELDDSALYLCASSPGGTAANTGELFFGEGSRLTVL.

This sequence joins TRBV4-3 and TRBJ2-1, with 9 bases that match TRBD2. In germline, CDR1 is LGHNA, CDR2 YSLEER. The CDR3 totals 14 residues. V lost 3 bases and J lost 8; bases outside the gene matches: 5. CDR3 nucleotides: TGCGCCAGCAGCCAGCAGCGGGAGGCGGATGAGCAGTTCTTC. Translated: CASSQQREADEQFF.

The CDR3 DNA sequence: TGTGCCAGTAGTATGGTGGGGACTGGGTCCTACGAGCAGTACTTC. Encoded protein: CASSMVGTGSYEQYF. The rearrangement links TRBV19 to TRBJ2-7; tentatively, D is TRBD2 (6 bases). V lost 3 bases to trimming and J lost 1 base, with 13 bases between them. Germline values: CDR1 LNHDA, CDR2 SQIVND (reference sequence). The CDR3 contains 15 residues.